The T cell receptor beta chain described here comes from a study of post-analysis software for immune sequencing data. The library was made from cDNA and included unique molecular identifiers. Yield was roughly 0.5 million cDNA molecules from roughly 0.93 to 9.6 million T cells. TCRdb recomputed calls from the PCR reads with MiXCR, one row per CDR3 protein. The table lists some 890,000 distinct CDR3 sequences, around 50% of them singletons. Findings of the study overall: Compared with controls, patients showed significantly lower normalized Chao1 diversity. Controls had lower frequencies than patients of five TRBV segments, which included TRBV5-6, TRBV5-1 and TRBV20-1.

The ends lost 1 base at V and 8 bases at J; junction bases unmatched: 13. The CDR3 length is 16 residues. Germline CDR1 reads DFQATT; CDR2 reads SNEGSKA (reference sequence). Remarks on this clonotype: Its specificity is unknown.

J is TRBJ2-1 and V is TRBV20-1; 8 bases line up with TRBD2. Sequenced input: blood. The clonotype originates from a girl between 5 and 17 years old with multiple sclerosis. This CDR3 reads CSARATGSGSFDEQFF. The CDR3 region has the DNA TGCAGTGCTAGAGCTACGGGGAGCGGGAGTTTTGATGAGCAGTTCTTC.